The present entry profiles one T cell receptor beta chain with its context. Its antigen remains unidentified. A much more abundant neighbour one base away suggests this may be a read error. The ends were cut back, 6 bases at V and 11 bases at J, with 19 bases in the middle. The CDR3 contains 13 residues. Germline CDR1 is SNHLY and CDR2 is FYNNEI. This record comes from a study of blood T cells in healthy people across ages. Notes on the study in general: Bulk PBMC profiling left naive and antigen-experienced comparisons inconclusive.

Combining a sample-barcoded 5' primer with a J-beta primer mix, a second PCR ran for about 7 to 11 cycles. Every cDNA molecule carried a tag from a template-switch adaptor bearing 12 random nucleotides. MiXCR was run by TCRdb on the 5' RACE reads, yielding one entry per CDR3 protein. In the table there are 650,000 to 700,000 distinct CDR3 sequences, around 50% of which are singletons. The specimen was blood. This sequence joins TRBV2 and TRBJ2-5, with D unresolved. The receptor's source is a woman of 80 years or more in good health. CDR3 sequence: CASSAKGVSEQYF. CDR3 coding DNA: TGTGCCAGCAGCGCCAAGGGCGTCAGTGAGCAGTACTTC.